The rows below give T cell receptor beta chains drawn from one sample of a study of blood T cell repertoires in COVID-19. Repertoires were generated with immunoSEQ multiplex PCR, while TCRdb's copy carries only in-frame clones and drops some. Of 150,000 to 200,000 clones listed, under 95% were seen once; the top ten hold around 5%. The sample consisted of peripheral blood. These receptors were obtained from a man aged 18 to 30 with COVID-19, enrolled during active disease. Each CDR3 is given with its conserved first and last residue. A D gene is named only where the DNA matches it firmly. Clone size is not always given. Where it is, it says once, few, many or a class for expanded clones.

j_call d_call v_call clone_size cdr3_nt cdr3_aa
TRBJ2-1 TRBD1 TRBV30 NA TGTGCCTACGGGACAGGGAACTACAATGAGCAGTTCTTC CAYGTGNYNEQFF
TRBJ2-2 TRBD2 TRBV2 NA TGTGCCAGCAGCAGACTAGCGTCGAACACCGGGGAGCTGTTTTTT CASSRLASNTGELFF
TRBJ2-1 NA TRBV2 NA TGTGCCAGCAGAGAAAGGGGCAGTTACAATGAGCAGTTCTTC CASRERGSYNEQFF
TRBJ1-3 TRBD1 TRBV30 few TGTGCCTGGAGTTCCAAGGGGGCGCTTGGAAACACCATATATTTT CAWSSKGALGNTIYF
TRBJ1-1 NA TRBV6-5 NA TGTGCCAGCAGTACACCCCCCATGAACACTGAAGCTTTCTTT CASSTPPMNTEAFF
TRBJ1-2 NA TRBV4-1 few TGCGCCAGCAGCCGCTTACCTGTGGCGGCTTCTAACTATGGCTACACCTTC CASSRLPVAASNYGYTF
TRBJ2-6 TRBD2 TRBV27 NA TGTGCCAGCAGTTTATGGGAGGGTGGTAACGTCCTGACTTTC CASSLWEGGNVLTF
TRBJ2-7 TRBD2 TRBV11-2 NA TGTGCCAGCAGCTTTGGGACTAGCGGGCCCTACGAGCAGTACTTC CASSFGTSGPYEQYF
TRBJ2-2 TRBD1 TRBV19 NA TGTGCCAGTAGTATCAGGACAGGCTCCCCCGGCGGGGAGCTGTTTTTT CASSIRTGSPGGELFF
TRBJ2-1 NA TRBV7-3 NA TGTGCCAGCAGCTTAGGGAGTGAGCAGTTCTTC CASSLGSEQFF
TRBJ1-6 NA TRBV27 NA TGTGCCAGCAGTCCCATCCGACAGTATGGTGATTCACCCCTCCACTTT CASSPIRQYGDSPLHF
TRBJ1-5 NA TRBV27 NA TGTGCCAGCAGTTTTTCGATGAGTCAGCCCCAGCATTTT CASSFSMSQPQHF
TRBJ1-2 NA TRBV28 NA TGTGCCAGCAGCCCTAGGAGGCGAGGCGGCTACACCTTC CASSPRRRGGYTF
TRBJ2-1 NA TRBV9 NA TGTGCCAGCAGCGCCGACACTAGCCACCCGATCTTC CASSADTSHPIF
TRBJ1-1 NA TRBV7-2 NA TGTGCCAGCGGAGTCGTCGGGAACACTGAAGCTTTCTTT CASGVVGNTEAFF
TRBJ1-2 NA TRBV28 NA TGTGCCAGCAGCCGCCCGTGGGGGGTTGGCTATGGCTACACCTTC CASSRPWGVGYGYTF
TRBJ1-1 NA TRBV6-5 NA TGTGCCAGCAGTTACACTACAAGCCTGAACACTGAAGCTTTCTTT CASSYTTSLNTEAFF
TRBJ1-5 NA TRBV28 NA TGTGCCAGCACCCTCTGGGGGGGGCGGAATCAGCCCCAGCATTTT CASTLWGGRNQPQHF
TRBJ1-4 NA TRBV29-1 NA TGCAGCGTAGAGGGCAGGACCGAAGAAAAACTGTTTTTT CSVEGRTEEKLFF
TRBJ2-3 NA TRBV27 NA TGTGCCAGCAGTTCGGGGATCCTGGATACGCAGTATTTT CASSSGILDTQYF
TRBJ2-7 NA TRBV11-2 NA TGTGCCAGCAGCCCAGACAGCTACGAGCAGTACTTC CASSPDSYEQYF
TRBJ2-3 NA TRBV5-1 NA TGCGCCAGCAGCTTGGACACAGGGCGTACAGATACGCAGTATTTT CASSLDTGRTDTQYF
TRBJ1-2 NA TRBV7-2 once TGTGCCAGCAGCTTAGCGCGGGTAGCTAACTATGGCTACACCTTC CASSLARVANYGYTF
TRBJ1-2 NA TRBV11-2 NA TGTGCCAGCGGACCCGGGAGGGGACCCTATGGCTACACCTTC CASGPGRGPYGYTF
TRBJ2-5 TRBD1 TRBV5-6 once TGTGCCAGCAGCTTACCCTCCCGGGACAGACAAGAGACCCAGTACTTC CASSLPSRDRQETQYF
TRBJ2-1 TRBD2 TRBV12-3/TRBV12-4 NA TGTGCCAGCAGTTTTCTAGCGGGAGCTGAGCAGTTCTTC CASSFLAGAEQFF